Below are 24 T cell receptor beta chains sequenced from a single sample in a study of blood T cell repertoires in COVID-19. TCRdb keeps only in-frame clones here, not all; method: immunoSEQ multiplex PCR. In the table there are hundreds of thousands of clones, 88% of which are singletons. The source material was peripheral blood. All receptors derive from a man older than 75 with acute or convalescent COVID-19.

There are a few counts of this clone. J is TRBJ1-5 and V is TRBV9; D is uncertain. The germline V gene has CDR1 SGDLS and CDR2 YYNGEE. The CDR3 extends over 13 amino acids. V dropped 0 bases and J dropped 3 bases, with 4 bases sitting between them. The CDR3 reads CASSVGYNQPQHF. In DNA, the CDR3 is TGTGCCAGCAGCGTAGGTTACAATCAGCCCCAGCATTTT.

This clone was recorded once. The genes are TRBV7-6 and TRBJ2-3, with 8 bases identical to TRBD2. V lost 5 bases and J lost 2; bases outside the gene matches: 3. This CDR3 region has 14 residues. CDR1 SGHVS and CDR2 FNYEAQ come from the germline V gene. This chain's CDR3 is CASSPGGDTDTQYF. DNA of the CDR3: TGTGCCAGCAGCCCCGGGGGGGACACAGATACGCAGTATTTT.

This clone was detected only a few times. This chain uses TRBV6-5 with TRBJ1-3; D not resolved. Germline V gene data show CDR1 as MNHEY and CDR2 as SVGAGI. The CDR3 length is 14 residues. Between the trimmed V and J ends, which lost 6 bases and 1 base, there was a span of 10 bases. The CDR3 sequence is CASSHQVSGNTIYF. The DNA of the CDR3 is TGTGCCAGCAGCCACCAGGTTTCTGGAAACACCATATATTTT.

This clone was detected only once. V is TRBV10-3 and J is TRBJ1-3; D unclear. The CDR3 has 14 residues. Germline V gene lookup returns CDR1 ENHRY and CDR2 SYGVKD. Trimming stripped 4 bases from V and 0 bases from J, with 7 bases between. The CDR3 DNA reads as TGTGCCATCAGTGTACTCCTCTCTGGAAACACCATATATTTT. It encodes CAISVLLSGNTIYF.

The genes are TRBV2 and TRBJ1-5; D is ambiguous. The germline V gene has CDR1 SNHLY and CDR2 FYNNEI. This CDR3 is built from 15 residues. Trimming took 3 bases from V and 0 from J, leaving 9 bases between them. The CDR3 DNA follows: TGTGCCAGCAGTGAGAAGTTCTATAGCAATCAGCCCCAGCATTTT. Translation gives CASSEKFYSNQPQHF.

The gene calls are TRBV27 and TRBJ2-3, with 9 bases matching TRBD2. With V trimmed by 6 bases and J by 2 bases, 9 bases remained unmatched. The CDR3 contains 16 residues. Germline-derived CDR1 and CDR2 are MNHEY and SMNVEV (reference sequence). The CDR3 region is CASSLELAGITDTQYF. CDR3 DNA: TGTGCCAGCAGCTTGGAGCTAGCGGGGATCACAGATACGCAGTATTTT.

CDR3 sequence reads: CASSSAGTDIKGGYTF. As DNA, the CDR3 is TGTGCCAGCAGTTCCGCGGGGACTGACATTAAGGGTGGCTACACCTTC. The gene calls are TRBV6-2 or TRBV6-3 and TRBJ1-2; D might be TRBD1 (5 bases). The CDR3 has 16 amino acids. Germline V gene lookup returns CDR1 MNHEY and CDR2 SVGEGT. V was cut by 4 bases and J by 7 bases, with 22 bases left in between.

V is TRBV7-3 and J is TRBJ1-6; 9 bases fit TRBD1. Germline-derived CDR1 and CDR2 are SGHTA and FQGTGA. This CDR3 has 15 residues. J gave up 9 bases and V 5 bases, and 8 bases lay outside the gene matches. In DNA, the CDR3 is TGTGCCAGCAGCCCACGGACAGGGGAAGCTTCACCCCTCCACTTT. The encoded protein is CASSPRTGEASPLHF. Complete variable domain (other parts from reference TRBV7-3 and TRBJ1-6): GAGVSQTPSNKVTEKGKYVELRCDPISGHTALYWYRQSLGQGPEFLIYFQGTGAADDSGLPNDRFFAVRPEGSVSTLKIQRTERGDSAVYLCASSPRTGEASPLHFGNGTRLTVT.

CDR3 protein: CASSPGGSVYEQYF. The CDR3 DNA is TGTGCCAGTAGCCCCGGGGGGTCCGTTTACGAGCAGTACTTC. The chain has TRBV19 and TRBJ2-7; 7 positions agree with TRBD2. Germline values: CDR1 LNHDA, CDR2 SQIVND (reference sequence). Losses at the gene ends were 6 bases for V and 4 bases for J; bases not matched to a gene: 9. This CDR3 comprises 14 residues.

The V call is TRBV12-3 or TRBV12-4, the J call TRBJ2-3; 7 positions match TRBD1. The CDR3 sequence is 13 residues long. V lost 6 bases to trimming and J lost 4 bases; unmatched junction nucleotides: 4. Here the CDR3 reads CASRTGTADTQYF. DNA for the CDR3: TGTGCCAGCAGGACAGGGACGGCAGATACGCAGTATTTT.

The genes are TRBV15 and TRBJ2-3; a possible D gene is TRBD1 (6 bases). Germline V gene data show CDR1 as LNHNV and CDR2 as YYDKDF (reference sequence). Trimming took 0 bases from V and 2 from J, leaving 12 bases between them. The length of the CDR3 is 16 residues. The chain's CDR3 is CATSRDRGFYTDTQYF. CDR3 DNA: TGTGCCACCAGCAGAGATAGGGGGTTTTACACAGATACGCAGTATTTT.

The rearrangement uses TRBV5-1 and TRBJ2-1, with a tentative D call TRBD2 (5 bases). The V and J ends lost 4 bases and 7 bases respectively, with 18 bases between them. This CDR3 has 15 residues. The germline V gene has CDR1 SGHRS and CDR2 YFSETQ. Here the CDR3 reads CASSPDHQPGNEQFF. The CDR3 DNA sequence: TGCGCCAGCAGCCCCGACCACCAGCCGGGGAATGAGCAGTTCTTC.

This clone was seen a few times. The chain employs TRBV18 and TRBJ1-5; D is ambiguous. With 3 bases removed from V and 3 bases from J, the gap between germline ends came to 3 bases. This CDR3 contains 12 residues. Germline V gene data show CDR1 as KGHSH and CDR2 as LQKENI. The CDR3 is CASSPNNQPQHF. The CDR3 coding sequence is TGTGCCAGCTCACCCAACAATCAGCCCCAGCATTTT.

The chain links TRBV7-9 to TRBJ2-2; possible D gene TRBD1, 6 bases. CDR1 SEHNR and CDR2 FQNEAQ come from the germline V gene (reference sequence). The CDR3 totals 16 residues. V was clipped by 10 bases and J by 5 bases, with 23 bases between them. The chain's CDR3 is CATGQGSSRGTGELFF. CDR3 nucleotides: TGTGCCACGGGTCAGGGCAGCTCAAGGGGGACCGGGGAGCTGTTTTTT.

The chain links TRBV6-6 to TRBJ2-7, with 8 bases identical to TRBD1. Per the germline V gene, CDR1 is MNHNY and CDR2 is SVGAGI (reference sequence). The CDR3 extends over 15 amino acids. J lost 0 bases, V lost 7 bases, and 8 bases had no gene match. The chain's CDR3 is CASNEGQVVSYEQYF. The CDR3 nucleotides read TGTGCCAGCAACGAGGGACAGGTGGTCTCCTACGAGCAGTACTTC.

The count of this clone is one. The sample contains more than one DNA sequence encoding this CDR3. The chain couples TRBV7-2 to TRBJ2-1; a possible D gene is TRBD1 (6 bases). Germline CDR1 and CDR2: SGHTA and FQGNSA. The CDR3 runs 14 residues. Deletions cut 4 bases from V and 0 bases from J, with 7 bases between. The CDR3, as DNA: TGTGCCAGCAGCTCGGACAGCTCCTACAATGAGCAGTTCTTC. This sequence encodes CASSSDSSYNEQFF. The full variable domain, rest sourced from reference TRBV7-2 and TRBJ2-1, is GAGVSQSPSNKVTEKGKDVELRCDPISGHTALYWYRQSLGQGLEFLIYFQGNSAPDKSGLPSDRFSAERTGGSVSTLTIQRTQQEDSAVYLCASSSDSSYNEQFFGPGTRLTVL.

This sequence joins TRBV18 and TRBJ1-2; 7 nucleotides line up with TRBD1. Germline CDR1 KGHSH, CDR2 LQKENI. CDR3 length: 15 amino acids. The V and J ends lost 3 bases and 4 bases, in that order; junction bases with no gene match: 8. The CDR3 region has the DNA TGTGCCAGCTCACCGCCGGGGGACAGAGCCTATGGCTACACCTTC. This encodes CASSPPGDRAYGYTF.

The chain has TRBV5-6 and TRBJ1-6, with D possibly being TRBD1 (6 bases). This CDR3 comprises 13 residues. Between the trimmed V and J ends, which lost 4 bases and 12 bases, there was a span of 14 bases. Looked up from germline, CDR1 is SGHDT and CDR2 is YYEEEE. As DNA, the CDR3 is TGTGCCAGCAGCCCCGGGACATCCCTACCCCTCCACTTT. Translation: CASSPGTSLPLHF.

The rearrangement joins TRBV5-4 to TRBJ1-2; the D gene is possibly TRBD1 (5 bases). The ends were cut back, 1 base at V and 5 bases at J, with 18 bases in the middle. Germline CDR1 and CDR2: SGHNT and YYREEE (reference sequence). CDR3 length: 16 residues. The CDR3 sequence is CASSLPGREGSYGYTF. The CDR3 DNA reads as TGTGCCAGCAGCTTGCCGGGGAGGGAGGGGAGTTATGGCTACACCTTC.

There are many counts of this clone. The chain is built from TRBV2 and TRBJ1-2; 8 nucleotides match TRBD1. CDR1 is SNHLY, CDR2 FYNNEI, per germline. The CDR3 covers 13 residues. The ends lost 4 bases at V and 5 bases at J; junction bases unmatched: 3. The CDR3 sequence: CASSGQGSYGYTF. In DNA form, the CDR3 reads TGTGCCAGCAGTGGACAGGGGTCTTATGGCTACACCTTC.

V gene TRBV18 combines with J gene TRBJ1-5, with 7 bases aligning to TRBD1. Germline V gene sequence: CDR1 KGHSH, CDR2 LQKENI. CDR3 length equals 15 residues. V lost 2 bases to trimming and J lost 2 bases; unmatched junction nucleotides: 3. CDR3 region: CASSPAGGRNQPQHF. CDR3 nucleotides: TGTGCCAGCTCACCAGCAGGGGGGCGCAATCAGCCCCAGCATTTT.

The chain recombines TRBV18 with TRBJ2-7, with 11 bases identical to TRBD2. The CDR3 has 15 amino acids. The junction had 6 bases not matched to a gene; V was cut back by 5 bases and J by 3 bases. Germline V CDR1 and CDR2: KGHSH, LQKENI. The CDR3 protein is CASSNDLAGGYEQYF. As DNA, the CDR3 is TGTGCCAGCTCAAATGATCTAGCGGGAGGCTACGAGCAGTACTTC.

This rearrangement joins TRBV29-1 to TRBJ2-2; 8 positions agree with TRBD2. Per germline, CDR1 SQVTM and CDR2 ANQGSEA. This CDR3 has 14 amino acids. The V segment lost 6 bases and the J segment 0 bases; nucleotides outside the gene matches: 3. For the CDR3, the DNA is TGCAGCGTACTAGCGGCCGCGAACACCGGGGAGCTGTTTTTT. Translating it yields CSVLAAANTGELFF.

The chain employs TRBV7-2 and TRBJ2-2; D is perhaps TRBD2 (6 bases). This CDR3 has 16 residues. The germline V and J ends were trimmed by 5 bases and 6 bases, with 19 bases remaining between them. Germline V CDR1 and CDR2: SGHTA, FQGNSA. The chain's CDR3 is CASSVAGSVTAGELFF. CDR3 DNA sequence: TGTGCCAGCAGCGTCGCCGGGAGTGTAACAGCCGGGGAGCTGTTTTTT. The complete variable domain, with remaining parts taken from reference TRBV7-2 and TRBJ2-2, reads GAGVSQSPSNKVTEKGKDVELRCDPISGHTALYWYRQSLGQGLEFLIYFQGNSAPDKSGLPSDRFSAERTGGSVSTLTIQRTQQEDSAVYLCASSVAGSVTAGELFFGEGSRLTVL.